This is a list of T cell receptor beta chains from one sample in a study of CD8+CD57+ T cells in acquired aplastic anemia. TCRdb reanalysed the reads using MiXCR and keeps one entry per CDR3 protein. This sample has some 92,000 distinct CDR3 sequences, with 55% to 70% found just once. The specimen sequenced was sorted CD4+, CD8+, or CD8+CD57+ T cells (not recorded which) from PBMCs. These receptors were obtained from a human donor with aplastic anemia. Each CDR3 is given without its conserved first and last residue. The size field is filled for only some rows; it gives once, few, many or a size class.

>TRBV7-7|13|few
ASSQRTGGNYGYT
>TRBV4-1|12|few
ASSQARYNYGYT
>TRBV5-1|11|NA
ASSLPPVYEQF
>TRBV7-3|11|NA
ASSFSGKYEQY
>TRBV20-1|13|NA
SASPSGDHTDTQY
>TRBV19|13|NA
ASSSLAGGTYEQY
>TRBV11-2|15|NA
ASSLGARPYGGTEAF
>TRBV2|10|NA
ASIQGTYEQY
>TRBV20-1|11|NA
SARANRDQPQH
>TRBV12-3/TRBV12-4|11|once
ASSLGGGREQY
>TRBV7-6|15|NA
ASSLRAFGQGNNEQF
>TRBV20-1|11|NA
SVRTGRNTEAF
>TRBV10-2|13|few
ASRADRVINTEAF
>TRBV12-3/TRBV12-4|11|NA
ASSLDGEGGYT
>TRBV24-1|12|few
ATSDATPYNEQF
>TRBV2|12|NA
ASTDPGAGGELF
>TRBV20-1|12|NA
SARTSGGRETQY
>TRBV7-3|11|once
ASSLSGGGGYT
>TRBV6-5|14|once
ASSYSEGRGGSPLH
>TRBV7-3|13|NA
ASSVGSLATDTQY
>TRBV24-1|10|NA
ATSATTDTQY
>TRBV19|11|NA
ASKEGYNTEAF
>TRBV4-2|14|NA
ASSPRASSAYHGYT
>TRBV19|14|NA
ASSTSGTVVREKLF
>TRBV10-3|12|NA
AISGTGDADTQY
>TRBV7-2|11|once
ASNGGQHTEAF
>TRBV2|12|NA
ASSRTGSYYEQY
>TRBV10-3|12|few
AISGTGDNYGYT
>TRBV20-1|12|NA
SARGPSGTDEQY
>TRBV7-6|13|NA
ASSAQGLAGGAQY
>TRBV24-1|13|few
ATSDRGRGNQPQH
>TRBV7-6|11|once
ASSLRDFYEQY
>TRBV11-2|17|NA
ASSFGFVRQERDPDIQY
>TRBV30|14|NA
AWSGLYGDSNQPQH
>TRBV7-9|13|NA
ASSYSGRGSYEQY
>TRBV15|13|few
ATSRASGGGYEQY
>TRBV7-9|12|few
ASNLGGENTEAF
>TRBV7-2|12|NA
ASSPGTGSTEAF
>TRBV24-1|13|once
ATSDPGGILSEQF
>TRBV4-3|12|NA
ASSQARGKKTQY
>TRBV7-3|14|NA
ASSPIDASYNSPLH
>TRBV10-2|11|NA
ASEGFNQETQY
>TRBV20-1|12|NA
SANEAGSSYEQY
>TRBV24-1|18|NA
ATSDEGVALKTSSYNEQF
>TRBV2|12|NA
ASSPARNTGELF
>TRBV5-1|12|once
ASSLGQFLNEQF
>TRBV10-3|11|NA
ASRDRDSYEQY
>TRBV11-2|13|NA
ASSLFGEISDGYT
>TRBV7-9|11|NA
ASSPQGGSGYT
>TRBV7-8|13|NA
ASSGQGAVNTEAF
>TRBV5-1|13|NA
ASSLASGTGTEAF